This TCR beta chain was identified during a study of read filtering for tumor transcriptome and immune sequencing (dated by TCRdb to the early 2020s). Turning to the overall study: Of the patients in the cohort, around 17 were male and roughly 13 were female, and their mean age was about 68 years, with a range of about 47 to 85. TCR repertoires obtained by targeted immune repertoire sequencing and by bulk whole-transcriptome sequencing performed on the same bone marrow samples were compared. After DNase treatment, whole-transcriptome libraries were prepared with the TruSeq RNA Access Library Prep Kit. Per sample, about 4.05 to 10.27 million TCR-region mapped reads were obtained with IR-seq, compared with only roughly 85 to 1,300 with RNA-seq. One main goal was a read-filtering strategy for immune repertoire data, in particular deciding whether clonotypes backed by only one read should be removed. Under revised international staging, eight or nine patients fell into R-ISS I, approximately 15 into R-ISS II and 7 into R-ISS III. Broad study findings and their caveats: IR-seq captured clonotypes at much higher depth and more reliably than RNA-seq, and smaller IR-seq throughput sufficed to identify most shared clonotypes. The sorted CD138-negative fraction was not purified T cells but a mixed bone marrow immune population. In IR-seq, single-read clonotypes were approximately 80% of clonotypes but approximately 4% of total reads; in RNA-seq they were roughly 77% of clonotypes and more than 40% of reads. Removing single-read clonotypes increased the correlation between IR-seq and RNA-seq shared clonotype proportions.

Each patient had bone marrow sampled at the time of active disease. Ficoll-Hypaque density gradient centrifugation was used to isolate bone marrow mononuclear cells. Myeloma plasma cells were removed and CD138-negative cells were collected by negative selection after labeling with CD138 magnetic microbeads on a MACS separator. Flow cytometry on an Attune NxT with CD138 antibodies was used to check the purity of the isolated cells. Total RNA was extracted using TRIzol reagent and was quantified on a NanoDrop spectrophotometer. For each patient, paired RNA-seq and IR-seq were run on the CD138-negative bone marrow sample from that patient. A few counts support this clonotype. Its antigen is currently not known. Base quality data are lacking; no much larger clone is found one base away. TCR libraries were built from approximately 400 ng RNA with the Immunoverse kit, using molecular barcoded adaptors covering alpha/delta and beta/gamma chains. TCR library preparation used the same RNA that was used for transcriptome sequencing. An Illumina HiSeq 4000 with 2 x 150 cycles was used to sequence the TCR libraries. In the authors' own workflow: MiXCR aligned TCR reads to human V, D, J and C references and assembled the aligned reads into CDR3 clonotypes, with quality filtering and error correction included. The tcR package in R was used to analyze clonotype counts and gene usage diversity. For inspection of raw mapping reads, RNA-seq reads were mapped by STAR aligner version 2.5.3a onto GRCh37 of the human genome. To test the effect of sequencing depth on detected clonotypes, IR-seq fastq files were randomly downsampled using Seqtk 1.3. In TCRdb, the public reads were trimmed at Q25 with fastp and aligned with MiXCR, with productive beta chains retained. Identical CDR3 proteins give one entry, which carries the most common genes and DNA. The V and J calls reflect TCRdb's pipeline rather than the authors' work. The table for this sample lists 5 distinct CDR3 sequences.

The germline ends are 15 bases apart after V is trimmed by 3 bases and J by 2 bases. The CDR3 covers 15 residues, taking in both the cysteine and the phenylalanine. The kept DNA is CDR3 alone, 45 bases in frame from the first base. For CDR1 and CDR2, the germline V gene (reference sequence) lists DFQATT and SNEGSKA. This TCR came from a donor over 35 with multiple myeloma. This table probably holds off-target reads from a library built for another chain. The chain joins TRBV20-1 to TRBJ2-3; a tentative D call is TRBD2 (5 bases match). The sample consisted of a population of CD138-negative cells sorted from bone marrow. This sample's cell subset or site label indicates: bone marrow mononuclear cells depleted of CD138+ plasma/myeloma cells by negative magnetic selection. The nucleotides are TGCAGTGCTAGTTCGGAGGTCGGTGTCACAGATACGCAGTATTTT. The translation is CSASSEVGVTDTQYF.